Detailed here is one T cell receptor (beta chain). This clonotype turned up a few times. Its binding antigen is unknown. No qualities accompany the bases; no much larger clone lies one base away. Only healthy Caucasian donors were included. The source of the sample is a study of identical twins (dated by TCRdb to about 2016). Turning to the overall study: To test whether fetal clonotypes persist, the study used deep sequencing on TCR alpha and beta repertoires from monozygotic twins, unrelated adults of various ages, and cord blood. To rule out contamination, the twin experiments were replicated at different times with different library preparation protocols.

The library was produced with 5' RACE. TCRdb records Illumina HiSeq 2000 as the sequencer. A universal primer binding site was added through template switching, and the final cDNA carried a unique molecular identifier so that TCR cDNA molecules could be counted accurately. Specific primers in the conserved constant-segment region were used to synthesize first-strand cDNA for the TCR alpha and beta chains. To control for contamination, every cDNA library was double barcoded, receiving both a SMART-Mk sample barcode and Illumina barcodes. TruSeq adapter sequences along with Illumina sample barcodes were introduced in two successive PCR steps. The Illumina HiSeq platform was used with custom primers to sequence TCR alpha and beta cDNA libraries. From the authors' description of their analysis: MiGEC was used to process raw reads and extract unique molecular identifiers, and MiXCR was used to find CDR3 positions. Recombination models were inferred per individual with the repgenHMM and IGoR tools using an EM algorithm. Shared clonotypes were analyzed with the tcR package in R, and sharing was normalized by the product of cloneset sizes. To study raw recombination free of thymic and clonal selection effects, out-of-frame nonproductive sequences were analyzed. TCRdb applied fastp at Q25 and MiXCR to the public reads, then kept only in-frame beta chains. Rows with a matching CDR3 protein are joined into one entry that keeps the most common DNA and genes. The V and J calls follow TCRdb's processing rather than the paper's. The sample data list around 1.7 million distinct CDR3 sequences, and about 31% of these were observed just once. The top ten clones comprise 0.25% to 0.3% of the sample.

Study-wide conclusions, independent of this receptor: In monozygotic twins, out-of-frame TCR alpha sharing was systematically underestimated by recombination models, although the models agreed with sharing between unrelated individuals. Out-of-frame TCR alpha sequences shared between twins showed an excess of low generation-probability sequences compared with coincidental sharing between unrelated individuals. Zero-insertion analyses could be partly confounded by invariant T cells such as MAIT and iNKT, though diverse VJ usage argued against such confounding for most clonotypes. A weaker excess of twin sharing was found in beta out-of-frame sequences because the signal-to-noise ratio was lowered by fewer shared sequences. Conclusions relied on cross-sectional statistical analysis, since the same donors could not be followed over many years. Abundant cord blood beta clonotypes had fewer insertions, young adult naive repertoires showed a similar but weaker trend, and memory repertoires showed no such trend.

From V the trimming removes 6 bases and from J it removes 4 bases, while the gene matches leave 2 bases of the junction unaccounted for. From the cysteine up to the phenylalanine, the CDR3 has a length of 14 residues. The kept DNA is CDR3 alone, 42 bases in frame from the first base. According to the germline V gene, CDR1 reads SNHLY and CDR2 reads FYNNEI. The clonotype was recovered from a newborn girl in good health. Recombination connected TRBV2 to TRBJ2-5; 13 central bases correspond to TRBD2. The material sequenced was cord blood. The DNA sequence is TGTGCCAGCAGCGGACTAGCGGGAGCAGAGACCCAGTACTTC. Translated, this is CASSGLAGAETQYF.